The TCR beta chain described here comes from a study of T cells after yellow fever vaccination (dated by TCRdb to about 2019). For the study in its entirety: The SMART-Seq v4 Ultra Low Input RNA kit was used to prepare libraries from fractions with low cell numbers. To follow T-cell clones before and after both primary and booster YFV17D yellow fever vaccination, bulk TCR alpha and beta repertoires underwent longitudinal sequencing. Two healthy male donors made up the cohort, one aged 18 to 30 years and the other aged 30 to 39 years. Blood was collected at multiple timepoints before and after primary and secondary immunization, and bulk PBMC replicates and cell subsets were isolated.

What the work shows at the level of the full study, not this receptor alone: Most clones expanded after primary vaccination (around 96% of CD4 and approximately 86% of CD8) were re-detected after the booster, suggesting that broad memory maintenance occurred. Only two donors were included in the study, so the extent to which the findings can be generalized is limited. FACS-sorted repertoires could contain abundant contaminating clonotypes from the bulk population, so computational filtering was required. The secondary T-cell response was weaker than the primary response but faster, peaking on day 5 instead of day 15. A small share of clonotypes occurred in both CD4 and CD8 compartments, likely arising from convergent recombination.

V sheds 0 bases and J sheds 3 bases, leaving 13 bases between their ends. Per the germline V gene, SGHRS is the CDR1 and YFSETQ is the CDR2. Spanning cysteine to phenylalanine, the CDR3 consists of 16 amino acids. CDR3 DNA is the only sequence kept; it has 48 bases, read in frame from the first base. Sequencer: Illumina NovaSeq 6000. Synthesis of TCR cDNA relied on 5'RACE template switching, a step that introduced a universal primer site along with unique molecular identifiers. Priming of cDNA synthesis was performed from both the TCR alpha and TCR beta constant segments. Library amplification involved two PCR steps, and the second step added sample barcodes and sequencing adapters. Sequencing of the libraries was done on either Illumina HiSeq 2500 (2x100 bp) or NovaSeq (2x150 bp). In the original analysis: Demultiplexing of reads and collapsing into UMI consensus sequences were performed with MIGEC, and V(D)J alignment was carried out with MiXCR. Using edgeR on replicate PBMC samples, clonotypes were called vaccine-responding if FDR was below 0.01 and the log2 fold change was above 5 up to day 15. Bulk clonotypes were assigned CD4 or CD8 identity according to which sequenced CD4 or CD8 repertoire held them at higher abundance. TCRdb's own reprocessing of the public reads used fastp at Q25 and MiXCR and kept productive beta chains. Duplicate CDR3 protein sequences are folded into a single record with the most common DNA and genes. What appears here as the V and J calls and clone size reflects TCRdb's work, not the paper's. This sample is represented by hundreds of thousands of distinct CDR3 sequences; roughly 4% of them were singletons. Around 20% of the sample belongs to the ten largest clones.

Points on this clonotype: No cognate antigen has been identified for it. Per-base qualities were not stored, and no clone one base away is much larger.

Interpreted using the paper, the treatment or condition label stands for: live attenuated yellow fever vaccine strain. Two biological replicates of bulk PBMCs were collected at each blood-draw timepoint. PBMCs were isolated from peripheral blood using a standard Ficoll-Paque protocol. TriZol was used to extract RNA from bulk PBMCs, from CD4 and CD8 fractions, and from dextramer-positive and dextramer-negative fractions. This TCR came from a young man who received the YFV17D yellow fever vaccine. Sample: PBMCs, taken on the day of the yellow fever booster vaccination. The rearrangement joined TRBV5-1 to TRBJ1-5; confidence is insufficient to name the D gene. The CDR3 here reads CASSLVIARLNQPQHF. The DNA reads TGCGCCAGCAGCTTGGTAATAGCAAGACTCAATCAGCCCCAGCATTTT.